A selection of T cell receptor beta chains follows, all from one sample in a study of T cell responses to AZD1222 COVID-19 vaccine. Sequencing used immunoSEQ multiplex PCR; TCRdb keeps in-frame clones, though not all of them. The table has 80,000 to 100,000 clones, around 88% seen once. Sequencing used peripheral blood, obtained 28 days after the second AZD1222 dose. The receptor source for this set is an adult who received the AZD1222 COVID-19 vaccine. Each CDR3 is given with its conserved first and last residue. A D gene is named only where the DNA matches it firmly. Size tells how often a clone was seen (once, few, many) or the class of an expanded clone, and some rows leave it out.

v_call	j_call	d_call	clone_size	cdr3_nt	cdr3_aa
TRBV4-1	TRBJ2-3	TRBD1	few	TGCGCCAGCAGCCCTGACAGGGTCGTAGATACGCAGTATTTT	CASSPDRVVDTQYF
TRBV5-1	TRBJ2-7	NA	NA	TGCGCCAGCAGCCTAAATCTTGACACTTCCTACGAGCAGTACTTC	CASSLNLDTSYEQYF
TRBV5-4	TRBJ1-3	NA	NA	TGTGCCAGCAGCCCGTGGGGGGCCCAAGGCGACACCATATATTTT	CASSPWGAQGDTIYF
TRBV7-9	TRBJ2-7	NA	NA	TGTGCCAGCTACCAAACTCCGGATGAGCAGTACTTC	CASYQTPDEQYF
TRBV29-1	TRBJ2-2	TRBD2	NA	TGCAGCGTTCTAACTAGCGGGGGCCTCTCGGGGACCGGGGAGCTGTTTTTT	CSVLTSGGLSGTGELFF
TRBV3-1/TRBV3-2	TRBJ2-7	TRBD2	NA	TGTGCCAGCAGCCAAGTCCTAGCGGGGGACGAGCAGTACTTC	CASSQVLAGDEQYF
TRBV3-1/TRBV3-2	TRBJ2-1	TRBD2	NA	TGTGCCAGCAGCCTACAATCGACTAGCGGACCCCACAATGAGCAGTTCTTC	CASSLQSTSGPHNEQFF
TRBV23-1	TRBJ1-6	NA	NA	TGCGCCAGCAGTCAATCCTTCGGGCAGCACGGGTTGGTTTGGAATTCACCCCTCCACTTT	CASSQSFGQHGLVWNSPLHF
TRBV5-4	TRBJ2-3	NA	NA	TGTGCCAGCAGCTTTCAAGCCGAGAGCACAGATACGCAGTATTTT	CASSFQAESTDTQYF
TRBV24-1	TRBJ2-1	NA	NA	TGTGCCACCAGTTCAGGATCTTCTTACAATGAGCAGTTCTTC	CATSSGSSYNEQFF
TRBV3-1/TRBV3-2	TRBJ1-2	NA	NA	TGTGCCAGCAGCCAAGGGCTAAGAAGTGGCTACACCTTC	CASSQGLRSGYTF
TRBV4-1	TRBJ2-7	NA	NA	TGCGCCAGCAGCCGACTTGTCACGGCGATCTACGAGCAGTACTTC	CASSRLVTAIYEQYF
TRBV2	TRBJ1-6	TRBD1	NA	TGTGCCAGCAGTGAAGAGACAGGGGACTCACCCCTCCACTTT	CASSEETGDSPLHF
TRBV27	TRBJ1-1	NA	once	TGTGCCAGCAGTGTTCAGGGATTTAGCACTGAAGCTTTCTTT	CASSVQGFSTEAFF
TRBV7-8	TRBJ1-2	TRBD1	NA	TGTGCCAGCAGCCTTGACAGGGCCTATGGCTACACCTTC	CASSLDRAYGYTF
TRBV5-1	TRBJ1-1	NA	NA	TGCGCCAGCAGCTTGAAAGCCAGCGGCACTGAAGCTTTCTTT	CASSLKASGTEAFF
TRBV30	TRBJ2-3	NA	once	TGTGCCTGGAGTGGTGGACGCACAGATACGCAGTATTTT	CAWSGGRTDTQYF
TRBV7-9	TRBJ2-7	TRBD1	NA	TGTGCCAGCAGCTTACTGGGACAGACCTACGAGCAGTACTTC	CASSLLGQTYEQYF
TRBV4-3	TRBJ1-6	NA	NA	TGCGCCAGCAGCAATGGGCGTTATAATTCACCCCTCCACTTT	CASSNGRYNSPLHF
TRBV2	TRBJ1-6	NA	once	TGTGCCAGCAGGGGGAGGGACAACAATAATTCACCCCTCCACTTT	CASRGRDNNNSPLHF
TRBV10-3	TRBJ1-1	TRBD1	once	TGTGCCATCAGTGACCCGACAGGGGACACTGAAGCTTTCTTT	CAISDPTGDTEAFF
TRBV19	TRBJ2-3	NA	NA	TGTGCCAGTAGTAGGAGTTCCGATACGCAGTATTTT	CASSRSSDTQYF
TRBV5-4	TRBJ2-5	NA	few	TGTGCCAGCAGCTCGACCCAAGAGACCCAGTACTTC	CASSSTQETQYF
TRBV4-1	TRBJ1-6	TRBD1	NA	TGCGCCAGCACCCCGACAGGGGTACGTAATTCACCCCTCCACTTT	CASTPTGVRNSPLHF